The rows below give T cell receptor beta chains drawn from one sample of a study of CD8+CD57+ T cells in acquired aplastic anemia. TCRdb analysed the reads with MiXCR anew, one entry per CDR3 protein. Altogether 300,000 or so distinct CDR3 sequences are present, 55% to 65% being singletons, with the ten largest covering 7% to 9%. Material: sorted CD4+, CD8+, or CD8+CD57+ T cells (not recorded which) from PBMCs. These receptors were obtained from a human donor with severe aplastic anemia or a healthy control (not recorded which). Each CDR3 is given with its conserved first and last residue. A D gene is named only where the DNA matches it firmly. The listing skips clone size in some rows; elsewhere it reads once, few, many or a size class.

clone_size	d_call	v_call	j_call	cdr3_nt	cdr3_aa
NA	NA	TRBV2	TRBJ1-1	TGTGCCAGCAGTGACAGCCCAGAAGCTTTCTTT	CASSDSPEAFF
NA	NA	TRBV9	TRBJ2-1	TGTGCCAGCAGGGTTGGACGTGGCGGGATCTACAATGAGCAGTTCTTC	CASRVGRGGIYNEQFF
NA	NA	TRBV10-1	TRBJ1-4	TGCGCCAGCAGTGAGTCGAACGCTGAAAAACTGTTTTTT	CASSESNAEKLFF
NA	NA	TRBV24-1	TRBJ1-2	TGTGCCACCGGTGAGCAGAACTATGGCTACACCTTC	CATGEQNYGYTF
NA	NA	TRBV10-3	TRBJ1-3	TGTGCCATCAGCAATAAGGACCTCTCTGGAAACACCATATATTTT	CAISNKDLSGNTIYF
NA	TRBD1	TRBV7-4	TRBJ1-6	TGTGCCAGCAGCTTAGTCGACAGGGTTAATTCACCCCTCCACTTT	CASSLVDRVNSPLHF
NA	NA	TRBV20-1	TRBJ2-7	TGCAGTGCTAGAGATCAGGAGGGTTTCGGCTACGAGCAGTACTTC	CSARDQEGFGYEQYF
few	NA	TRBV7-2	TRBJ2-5	TGTGCCAGCAGCTTATGGAGGGAAGTTGGAGAGACCCAGTACTTC	CASSLWREVGETQYF
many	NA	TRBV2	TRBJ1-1	TGTGCCAGCAGTGACGGGGCAGCCCTCAACACTGAAGCTTTCTTT	CASSDGAALNTEAFF
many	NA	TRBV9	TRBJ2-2	TGTGCCAGCAGCGTAGTAGTGGGGGAATACACCGGGGAGCTGTTTTTT	CASSVVVGEYTGELFF
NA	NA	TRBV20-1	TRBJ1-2	TGCAGTGCTAGAGATCGAAGGGCGTATGGCTACACCTTC	CSARDRRAYGYTF
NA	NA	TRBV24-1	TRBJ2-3	TGTGCCACCAGCCGAGCGGGACAGCCTCCAGATACGCAGTATTTT	CATSRAGQPPDTQYF
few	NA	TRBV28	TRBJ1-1	TGTGCCAGCAGTTCAGCCAAGGTCGGCACTGAAGCTTTCTTT	CASSSAKVGTEAFF
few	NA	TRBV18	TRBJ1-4	TGTGCCAGCTCACCACCGGCGGCGTTTAATGAAAAACTGTTTTTT	CASSPPAAFNEKLFF
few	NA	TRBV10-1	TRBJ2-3	TGCGCCAGCAGTGAGGGAAGCACAGATACGCAGTATTTT	CASSEGSTDTQYF
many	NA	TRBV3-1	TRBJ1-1	TGTGCCAGCAGCCAAGACGGCGCGAACACTGAAGCTTTCTTT	CASSQDGANTEAFF
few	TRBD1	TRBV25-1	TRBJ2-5	TGTGCCAGCCGTTCAGGGGACAGACACCAAGAGACCCAGTACTTC	CASRSGDRHQETQYF
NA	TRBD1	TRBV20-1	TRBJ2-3	TGCAGTGCCCACCCAACCGGGACAGGGATTCGAGATACGCAGTATTTT	CSAHPTGTGIRDTQYF
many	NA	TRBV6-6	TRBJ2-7	TGTGCCAGCACCCGGGGAGTATCCTACGAGCAGTACTTC	CASTRGVSYEQYF
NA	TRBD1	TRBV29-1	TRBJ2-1	TGCAGCGTTGAAGCCCAAGGACAGGGCCAGGCAAATGAGCAGTTCTTC	CSVEAQGQGQANEQFF
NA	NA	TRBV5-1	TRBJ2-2	TGCGCCAGCAGCTTGTTACCGATGGGGACCGGGGAGCTGTTTTTT	CASSLLPMGTGELFF
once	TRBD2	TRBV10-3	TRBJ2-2	TGTGCCATCAATGACCCCCCTAGCGGTAGGGCCGGGGAGCTGTTTTTT	CAINDPPSGRAGELFF
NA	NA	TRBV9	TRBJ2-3	TGTGCCAGCAGCAGCCTAAACACAGATACGCAGTATTTT	CASSSLNTDTQYF
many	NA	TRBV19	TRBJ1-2	TGTGCTACCCTGGACACCTTAGCTAACTATGGCTACACCTTC	CATLDTLANYGYTF
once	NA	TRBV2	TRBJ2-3	TGTGCCAGTTCCCCTTTCGGGACCTACAGAGATACGCAGTATTTT	CASSPFGTYRDTQYF
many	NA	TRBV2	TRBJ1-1	TGTGCCAGCACCTCGGACAGGAACACTGAAGCTTTCTTT	CASTSDRNTEAFF
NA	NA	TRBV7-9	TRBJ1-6	TGTGCCAGCAGCTTATATGGGGTGTTGGGTAATTCACCCCTCCACTTT	CASSLYGVLGNSPLHF
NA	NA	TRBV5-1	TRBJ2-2	TGCGCCAGCAGCTTCGAGCAGGTGAACACCGGGGAGCTGTTTTTT	CASSFEQVNTGELFF
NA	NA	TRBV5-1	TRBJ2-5	TGCGCCATCGGCCTGGGGCAGGGACAAGAGACCCAGTACTTC	CAIGLGQGQETQYF
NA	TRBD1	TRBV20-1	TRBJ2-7	TGCAGTGCGTCACCGGGACAGGGTGTTTACGAGCAGTACTTC	CSASPGQGVYEQYF
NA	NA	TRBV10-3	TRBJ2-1	TGTGCCATCAAGGGGGGGTGGAATGAGCAGTTCTTC	CAIKGGWNEQFF
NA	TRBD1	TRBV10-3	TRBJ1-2	TGTGCCATCAGCTGGACAGGGAAGGGGGGTGGCTACACCTTC	CAISWTGKGGGYTF
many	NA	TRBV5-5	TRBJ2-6	TGTGCCAGCAGCAAGGGCTCTGGGGCCAACGTCCTGACTTTC	CASSKGSGANVLTF
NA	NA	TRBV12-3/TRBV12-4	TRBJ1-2	TGTGCCAGCAGTTTAGAGCTAAACTATGGCTACACCTTC	CASSLELNYGYTF
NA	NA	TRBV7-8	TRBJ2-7	TGTGCCAGCAGCTTAGAAATCCCTTACGAGCAGTACTTC	CASSLEIPYEQYF
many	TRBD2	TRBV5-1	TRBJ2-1	TGCGCCAGCAGCCCCCTCGGACTAGCGGGGGACTACAATGAGCAGTTCTTC	CASSPLGLAGDYNEQFF
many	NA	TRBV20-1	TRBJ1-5	TGCAGAACCGAGGACAGCGACGCTAATCAGCCCCAGCATTTT	CRTEDSDANQPQHF
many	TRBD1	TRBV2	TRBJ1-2	TGTGCCAGCAGTGCAACTAGCCGACAGGGAGGTCGGTATGGCTACACCTTC	CASSATSRQGGRYGYTF
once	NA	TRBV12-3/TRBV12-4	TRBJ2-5	TGTGCCAGCAGTGGACGAGAGACCCAGTACTTC	CASSGRETQYF
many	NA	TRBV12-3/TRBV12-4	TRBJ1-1	TGTGCCAGCAGCAAGAACACTGAAGCTTTCTTT	CASSKNTEAFF
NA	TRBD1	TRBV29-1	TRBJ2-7	TGCAGCGTTAACTCGGGACAGGGCCCCTACGAGCAGTACTTC	CSVNSGQGPYEQYF
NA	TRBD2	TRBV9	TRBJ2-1	TGTGCCAGCAGCGTAAGTAGCGGGGTAGATGAGCAGTTCTTC	CASSVSSGVDEQFF
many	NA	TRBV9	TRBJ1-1	TGTGCCAGCAGCGTCGGCAGCATGAACACTGAAGCTTTCTTT	CASSVGSMNTEAFF
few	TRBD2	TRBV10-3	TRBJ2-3	TGTGCCATCAGTGCCAAGACTAGCGGGAGCACAGATACGCAGTATTTT	CAISAKTSGSTDTQYF
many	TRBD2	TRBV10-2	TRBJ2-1	TGCGCCAGCAGTGACCCATGGACTAGCTATGAGCAGTTCTTC	CASSDPWTSYEQFF
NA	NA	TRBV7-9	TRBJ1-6	TGTGCCAGCAGCGCCCAAATGAGCTCCTATAATTCACCCCTCCACTTT	CASSAQMSSYNSPLHF
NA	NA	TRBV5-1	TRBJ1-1	TGCGCCAGCAGCCCCAATTGGGGGGCAGGATGGGGGACTGAAGCTTTCTTT	CASSPNWGAGWGTEAFF
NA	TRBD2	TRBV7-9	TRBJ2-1	TGTGCCAGCAGCTTAGCGGGGGGGGGCAATGAGCAGTTCTTC	CASSLAGGGNEQFF
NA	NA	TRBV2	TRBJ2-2	TGTGCCAGCAGTCCGACAGTGGGTAGGGAGCTGTTTTTT	CASSPTVGRELFF
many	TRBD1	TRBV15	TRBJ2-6	TGTGCCACCAGCGGATTTCCGGGCCGGGGCAGGGGGGGGGCCAACGTCCTGACTTTC	CATSGFPGRGRGGANVLTF
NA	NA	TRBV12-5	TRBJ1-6	TGTGCCAGCAGTCCCCGGGAGCCGCACAATTCACCCCTCCACTTT	CASSPREPHNSPLHF
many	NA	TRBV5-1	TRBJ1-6	TGCGCCAGCAGCTTAGCTTTAGGACAGAATAATTCACCCCTCCACTTT	CASSLALGQNNSPLHF
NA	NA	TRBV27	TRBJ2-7	TGTGCCAGCAGTTTTACGGTAGCCTACGAGCAGTACTTC	CASSFTVAYEQYF
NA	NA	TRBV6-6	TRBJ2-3	TGTGCCATCAGTGAGTCGCGGGGGCCCAAGGCGCAGTATTTT	CAISESRGPKAQYF
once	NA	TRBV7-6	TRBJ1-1	TGTGCCAGCAGCCCGAGCAGCTACACTGAAGCTTTCTTT	CASSPSSYTEAFF
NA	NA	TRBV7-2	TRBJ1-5	TGTGCCAGCAGCCTCTGGAATCAGCCCCAGCATTTT	CASSLWNQPQHF
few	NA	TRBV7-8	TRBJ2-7	TGTGCCAGCAGCTTGGCCCAGAACTACGAGCAGTACTTC	CASSLAQNYEQYF
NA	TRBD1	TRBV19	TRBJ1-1	TGTGCCAGTAGATCAGGGGGCTTCACTGAAGCTTTCTTT	CASRSGGFTEAFF
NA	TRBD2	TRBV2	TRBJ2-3	TGTGCCAGCAGTGCGGGGACTAGCGGGGGGGCAGATACGCAGTATTTT	CASSAGTSGGADTQYF
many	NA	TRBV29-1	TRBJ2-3	TGCAGCGTTGAAGATCCAGGCACAGATACGCAGTATTTT	CSVEDPGTDTQYF